This TCR beta chain was sequenced for a study of human T cells and chemical hapten exposure. Across the whole study: DPC 0.01% went on the upper back by patch test, with reading at 6 days. Alopecia areata, totalis and universalis patients, mostly female, were included. Findings and caveats of the study: DPC sensitization did not alter TCRs above 1 in 1000 frequency.

In the original workflow: Samples contained a median of approximately 100,000 TCRs, with a range of roughly 20,000 to 700,000. MiXCR, applied by TCRdb to the RACE reads, yields one record per CDR3 protein. TCRdb's processing, not the study's, gives the V and J calls here. The table has under 450,000 distinct CDR3 sequences, approximately 5.1% seen once. The ends were cut back, 8 bases at V and 1 base at J, with 11 bases in the middle. The length of the CDR3 is 13 residues. Details on this clonotype: Its antigen is unidentified.

Time point given: patch test 1, 2 weeks after DPC sensitization. The treatment denotes: therapeutic diphenylcyclopropenone sensitization with weekly scalp DPC. The sample consisted of whole blood, taken in connection with sensitization to the hapten diphenylcyclopropenone (DPC). The source is a woman aged 50 to 60 with alopecia areata. Some clones in this sample may be carry-over from other donors' samples. The gene calls are TRBV12-3 or TRBV12-4 and TRBJ2-5; tentative D call: TRBD1 (5 bases). CDR3 DNA: TGTGCCAGCCAACTTGACAGCCAAGAGACCCAGTACTTC. Its translation is CASQLDSQETQYF.